Sequencing of this T cell receptor (beta chain) was carried out in a study of blood T cell repertoires in COVID-19. Per the authors' pipeline: Counts of nucleated cells, estimated from reference gene primer amplification, were obtained. Clones were sequenced by immunoSEQ multiplex PCR, and TCRdb holds only the in-frame ones, with some missing. Clonal size and the V and J genes are those of that table, whereas D and trimming came from the DNA. The sample has 130,000 to 150,000 clones, approximately 80% seen once. CDR1 and CDR2 from the germline V gene are SGHVS and FQNEAQ. The CDR3 has 15 residues. Trimming removed 1 base at V and 6 bases at J, with 16 bases between.

Input material: peripheral blood. V usage is TRBV7-8 and J usage is TRBJ2-7; a weak D match, TRBD1 (6 bases). This receptor was obtained from a human donor in a cohort sampled during active COVID-19. The CDR3 bases are TGTGCCAGCAGCTTAGGATGGGCAGGGGTGGGCGAGCAGTACTTC. It is translated as CASSLGWAGVGEQYF.